Each of the 24 T cell receptor beta chains below was sequenced from the same sample in a study of T cells after yellow fever vaccination. TCRdb used MiXCR to reprocess the 5' RACE reads, holding one entry per CDR3 protein. Among hundreds of thousands of distinct CDR3 sequences listed, 6% to 8% were seen once. This sample comprised PBMCs, obtained 5 days after the yellow fever booster vaccination. Source of these receptors: a man younger than 45 who received the YFV17D yellow fever vaccine.

This clonotype has a handful of counts. V is TRBV5-8 and J is TRBJ2-1; D tentatively reads TRBD1 or TRBD2 (5 bases each). The V gene lost 0 bases and the J gene lost 8 bases, with 9 bases spanning the gap. The CDR3 is 13 amino acids. The germline V gene encodes CDR1 SGHTS and CDR2 YDEGEE. The chain's CDR3 is CASSLGGVHEQFF. DNA of the CDR3: TGTGCCAGCAGCTTGGGAGGGGTGCATGAGCAGTTCTTC.

V gene TRBV6-2 or TRBV6-3 combines with J gene TRBJ2-7; a possible D gene is TRBD2 (5 bases). Deletions cut 0 bases from V and 12 bases from J, with 15 bases between. The CDR3 contains 13 residues. Germline V CDR1 and CDR2: MNHEY, SVGEGT. This CDR3 is CASSYSGRSEGYF. The CDR3 DNA follows: TGTGCCAGCAGTTACTCGGGCAGAAGCGAGGGGTACTTC.

This clonotype was recorded many times. This chain links TRBV7-9 with TRBJ2-7; D might be TRBD1 or TRBD2, each matching 5 bases. CDR1 is SEHNR and CDR2 is FQNEAQ in the germline V gene (reference sequence). V shed 5 bases and J shed 5 bases, with 16 bases lying between them. The CDR3 runs 14 residues. CDR3 in DNA: TGTGCCAGCAGCCAGATTGTGAGAGGGGACGAGCAGTACTTC. It is translated as CASSQIVRGDEQYF. The variable domain in full, completed from reference TRBV7-9 and TRBJ2-7, reads DTGVSQNPRHKITKRGQNVTFRCDPISEHNRLYWYRQTLGQGPEFLTYFQNEAQLEKSRLLSDRFSAERPKGSFSTLEIQRTEQGDSAMYLCASSQIVRGDEQYFGPGTRLTVT.

The rearrangement links TRBV7-2 to TRBJ2-3; D might be TRBD1 (6 bases). V lost 7 bases, J lost 2 bases, and 16 bases lay in between. CDR3 length: 15 residues. Germline V gives CDR1 SGHTA, CDR2 FQGNSA. CDR3 amino acids: CASTYRDKNTDTQYF. Here the CDR3 DNA reads TGTGCCAGCACCTATAGGGACAAAAACACAGATACGCAGTATTTT.

CDR3 sequence reads: CAISDPGIRSGDGYTF. The CDR3 nucleotides are TGTGCCATCAGTGACCCAGGGATTAGGAGTGGCGATGGCTACACCTTC. The V call is TRBV10-3, the J call TRBJ1-2; possible D gene TRBD1, 5 bases. V shed 3 bases and J shed 6 bases, with 20 bases lying between them. CDR3 size: 16 residues. Looked up from germline, CDR1 is ENHRY and CDR2 is SYGVKD.

This clonotype has ten or more counts. The J gene is TRBJ2-5, the V gene TRBV12-5; D possibly corresponds to TRBD1 (5 bases). Deletions cut 6 bases from V and 5 bases from J, with 13 bases between. Germline CDR1 is LGHNT and CDR2 is FRNRAP. The CDR3 sequence is 13 residues long. In DNA, the CDR3 is TGTGCTAGTGGGAACCAGGGTGGTGAGACCCAGTACTTC. Protein sequence: CASGNQGGETQYF.

This clonotype has a handful of counts. This rearrangement joins TRBV15 to TRBJ2-5, with 8 nucleotides matching TRBD2. The CDR3 consists of 13 residues. The germline V gene has CDR1 LNHNV and CDR2 YYDKDF (reference sequence). With 6 bases clipped from V and 4 bases from J, the junction kept 4 bases outside the gene matches. The DNA for the CDR3 is TGTGCCACCAGACGGGAGGGGCCAGAGACCCAGTACTTC. Amino acids: CATRREGPETQYF. The complete variable domain, with remaining parts taken from reference TRBV15 and TRBJ2-5, reads DAMVIQNPRYQVTQFGKPVTLSCSQTLNHNVMYWYQQKSSQAPKLLFHYYDKDFNNEADTPDNFQSRRPNTSFCFLDIRSPGLGDTAMYLCATRREGPETQYFGPGTRLLVL.

This rearrangement joins TRBV7-2 to TRBJ2-3; D gene ambiguous. Between the trimmed V and J ends, which lost 2 bases and 9 bases, there was a span of 15 bases. The CDR3 length is 14 residues. CDR1 and CDR2 (germline): SGHTA, FQGNSA. In nucleotides, the CDR3 is TGTGCCAGCAGCTTAAGACCGCAAAGGGAAACGCAGTATTTT. Translation gives CASSLRPQRETQYF. Complete variable domain (other parts from reference TRBV7-2 and TRBJ2-3): GAGVSQSPSNKVTEKGKDVELRCDPISGHTALYWYRQSLGQGLEFLIYFQGNSAPDKSGLPSDRFSAERTGGSVSTLTIQRTQQEDSAVYLCASSLRPQRETQYFGPGTRLTVL.

This chain uses TRBV28 with TRBJ2-3; TRBD1 is a possible D gene (5 bases). This CDR3 region has 14 residues. Germline V CDR1 and CDR2: MDHEN, SYDVKM. Trimming left V 2 bases short and J 5 bases short, with 11 bases between. CDR3 sequence (DNA): TGTGCCAGCAGTTTAGCGGACACAGGAGATACGCAGTATTTT. Protein: CASSLADTGDTQYF.

The chain links TRBV5-6 to TRBJ1-2; a possible D gene is TRBD1 (5 bases). The CDR3 covers 14 residues. From germline, CDR1 is SGHDT and CDR2 YYEEEE. V gave up 6 bases and J gave up 3 bases, with 15 bases separating them. The CDR3 bases are TGTGCCAGCAACCTAGGACATGGGGACTATGGCTACACCTTC. It encodes CASNLGHGDYGYTF.

The table lists this clonotype with many counts. The chain employs TRBV20-1 and TRBJ2-7; TRBD1 matches 10 bases. The ends lost 3 bases at V and 2 bases at J; junction bases unmatched: 4. CDR3 size: 14 residues. Per the germline V gene, CDR1 is DFQATT and CDR2 is SNEGSKA (reference sequence). The CDR3 coding sequence is TGCAGTGCTAGCTTAGGGACAGGGGCCTACGAGCAGTACTTC. Translated, it gives CSASLGTGAYEQYF.

In its sample, this clonotype was seen many times. This chain connects TRBV10-3 to TRBJ2-7; TRBD2 matches 9 bases. V lost 1 base to trimming and J lost 6 bases; unmatched junction nucleotides: 7. This CDR3 is 15 amino acids long. Germline loops: CDR1 ENHRY, CDR2 SYGVKD. For the CDR3, the DNA is TGTGCCATCAGTGAGTGGGATCTAGCGGGAACCGAGCAGTACTTC. As protein: CAISEWDLAGTEQYF.

This clonotype appeared many times. The rearrangement joins TRBV5-1 to TRBJ1-4, with 8 nucleotides matching TRBD1. There are 14 residues in the CDR3. The V and J ends lost 1 base and 7 bases, in that order; junction bases with no gene match: 3. Germline V lookup: CDR1 SGHRS, CDR2 YFSETQ. CDR3 sequence reads: CASSLRTGSEKLFF. CDR3 nucleotide sequence: TGCGCCAGCAGCTTGCGGACAGGGAGTGAAAAACTGTTTTTT.

The chain couples TRBV7-9 to TRBJ1-1; perhaps TRBD1 as D (5 bases). The CDR3 sequence is 15 residues long. V lost 1 base and J 6 bases, leaving 15 bases between the germline ends. CDR1 and CDR2 (germline): SEHNR, FQNEAQ (reference sequence). The CDR3 region is CASSLEAGDPPEAFF. In nucleotides, the CDR3 is TGTGCCAGCAGCTTAGAGGCGGGGGATCCGCCTGAAGCTTTCTTT.

This clonotype occurred a few times. CDR3 bases: TGTGCCTGGGCTGGGGAGCCCCGGCCCTACGAGCAGTACTTC. Protein: CAWAGEPRPYEQYF. The chain carries TRBV30 and TRBJ2-7, with D possibly matching TRBD2 (5 bases). V gave up 5 bases and J gave up 2 bases, with 16 bases separating them. This CDR3 is built from 14 residues. CDR1 is GTSNPN and CDR2 is SVGIG in the germline V gene (reference sequence).

This clonotype has a handful of counts. This CDR3 reads CATRGEAYEQYF. The CDR3 DNA reads TGTGCCACTCGGGGGGAAGCCTACGAGCAGTACTTC. V gene TRBV28 combines with J gene TRBJ2-7, with 7 bases matching TRBD2. The CDR3 is 12 residues long. CDR1 MDHEN and CDR2 SYDVKM come from the germline V gene. J lost 2 bases, V lost 10 bases, and 5 bases had no gene match.

The chain links TRBV9 to TRBJ2-3, with 9 bases that match TRBD2. This CDR3 has 18 residues. The V and J ends lost 3 bases and 4 bases, in that order; junction bases with no gene match: 15. CDR1 and CDR2 (germline): SGDLS, YYNGEE. The CDR3 sequence is CASSGPWGSSGRPDTQYF. Here the CDR3 DNA reads TGTGCCAGCAGCGGGCCCTGGGGGTCGAGCGGGAGGCCAGATACGCAGTATTTT.

The rearrangement links TRBV6-1 to TRBJ2-6; TRBD1 is a possible D gene (5 bases). V shed 6 bases and J shed 4 bases, with 13 bases lying between them. In germline, CDR1 is MNHNS, CDR2 SASEGT. The CDR3 is 15 residues long. The CDR3 spells CASRSDIAGANVLTF. The CDR3 DNA is TGTGCCAGCAGATCGGACATCGCAGGGGCCAACGTCCTGACTTTC.

This clonotype was detected a few times. The chain links TRBV5-1 to TRBJ2-7; TRBD1 aligns across 9 bases. The V and J ends lost 4 bases and 5 bases, in that order; junction bases with no gene match: 7. Germline V gene data show CDR1 as SGHRS and CDR2 as YFSETQ. The CDR3 runs 14 residues. The CDR3 bases are TGCGCCAGCAGCGGCGGACAGGGGTTCAACGAGCAGTACTTC. Its protein product is CASSGGQGFNEQYF.

This clonotype was observed at least ten times. The CDR3 nucleotides read TGTGCCAGCAGTACCCCGACAGGAGGCAATGAGCAGTTCTTC. The encoded protein is CASSTPTGGNEQFF. The chain combines TRBV12-3 or TRBV12-4 with TRBJ2-1, with a weak D call TRBD1 (6 bases). Between the trimmed V and J ends, which lost 5 bases and 6 bases, there was a span of 14 bases. This CDR3 comprises 14 residues.

This clonotype was seen more than once but under ten times. V usage is TRBV5-1 and J usage is TRBJ2-1; D is possibly TRBD1 or TRBD2 (5 bases each). The CDR3 totals 12 residues. Germline V lookup: CDR1 SGHRS, CDR2 YFSETQ. V shed 1 base and J shed 11 bases, with 10 bases lying between them. Here the CDR3 reads CASSLPGPKQFF. CDR3 nucleotides: TGCGCCAGCAGCTTGCCGGGACCGAAGCAGTTCTTC.

This clonotype appeared a few times. The V gene is TRBV10-2, the J gene TRBJ2-7; D gene ambiguous. Trimming took 4 bases from V and 3 from J, leaving 10 bases between them. The CDR3 loop spans 13 amino acids. Germline V CDR1 and CDR2: WSHSY, SAAADI. CDR3 nucleotide sequence: TGCGCCAGCAGTGCGGGCGGCCTCTACGAGCAGTACTTC. Protein product: CASSAGGLYEQYF.

This clonotype occurred a few times. The gene calls are TRBV10-3 and TRBJ1-3; no definite D call. V was shortened by 11 bases and J by 0 bases, with 11 bases between the two germline ends. CDR1 and CDR2 (germline): ENHRY, SYGVKD. CDR3 length: 13 amino acids. The CDR3 DNA is TGTGCCTTACGGCAGTCCTCTGGAAACACCATATATTTT. As protein: CALRQSSGNTIYF.

This clonotype appeared a few times. The rearrangement links TRBV7-3 to TRBJ2-1; 8 bases are a match to TRBD1. Per germline, CDR1 SGHTA and CDR2 FQGTGA. Losses at the gene ends were 5 bases for V and 12 bases for J; bases not matched to a gene: 15. The CDR3 covers 15 residues. CDR3 nucleotide sequence: TGTGCCAGCAGCCCGCAAAGGACAGGGAAAGGAAGGCAGTTCTTC. The encoded protein is CASSPQRTGKGRQFF.